This T cell receptor (beta chain) was identified in a study of CD8 T cells in Susac syndrome. About the research overall: Active disease was present in over 5 of the sequenced Susac syndrome patients, whereas roughly 8 of them were in remission.

The CDR3 length is 16 residues. CDR1 and CDR2 (germline): MNHEY, SVGAGI. Trimming removed 2 bases at V and 0 bases at J, with 13 bases between. FACS enriched CD8+ TEMRA cells, while bulk CD8+ and CD4+ were negatively isolated. Random hexamers were used to reverse transcribe the RNA input (about 0.45 to 1 ug). TCRdb independently ran MiXCR on the immunoSEQ multiplex PCR reads; one entry per CDR3 protein. The sample comprises tens of thousands of distinct CDR3 sequences, 90% to 97% of which are singletons, and about 0.65% rests with the top ten. Study observations and caveats: Total CD8+ and CD8+ TEMRA repertoires contained fewer than 20 and five Susac-specific public clones, respectively.

With regard to this clonotype: Its specificity is unknown.

The chain combines TRBV6-5 with TRBJ1-1; a possible D gene is TRBD1 (5 bases). This clonotype was obtained from a human donor with Susac syndrome. The material sequenced was CD8+ T cells from PBMCs. The CDR3 nucleotides read TGTGCCAGCAGTTACCTTCCGAGACAGCTGAACACTGAAGCTTTCTTT. Translation gives CASSYLPRQLNTEAFF.